This T cell receptor beta chain was recorded in a study of blood T cell repertoires in COVID-19. Study information: Samples of COVID-19 (acute and convalescent) were obtained from the United States, Italy and Spain. T cells, B-cell-depleted T cells, or PBMCs supplied cDNA or gDNA.

The CDR3 has 18 amino acids. CDR1 is KGHSH and CDR2 is LQKENI in the germline V gene. V gave up 3 bases and J gave up 0 bases, with 18 bases separating them. One Seattle source followed patients from active infection through their disease course. The repertoire was sequenced with immunoSEQ multiplex PCR; TCRdb's copy has only in-frame clones and lacks some. The repertoire has around 75,000 clones, 65% to 85% of them found once; the top ten carry about 13%. The sample comprised peripheral blood. V is TRBV18 and J is TRBJ1-5; D may be TRBD1 (5 bases). This receptor was taken from a man aged 45 to 65 with COVID-19, enrolled during active disease. This CDR3 reads CASSPRESSVYSNQPQHF. CDR3 bases: TGTGCCAGCTCACCCAGGGAAAGTTCAGTTTATAGCAATCAGCCCCAGCATTTT.